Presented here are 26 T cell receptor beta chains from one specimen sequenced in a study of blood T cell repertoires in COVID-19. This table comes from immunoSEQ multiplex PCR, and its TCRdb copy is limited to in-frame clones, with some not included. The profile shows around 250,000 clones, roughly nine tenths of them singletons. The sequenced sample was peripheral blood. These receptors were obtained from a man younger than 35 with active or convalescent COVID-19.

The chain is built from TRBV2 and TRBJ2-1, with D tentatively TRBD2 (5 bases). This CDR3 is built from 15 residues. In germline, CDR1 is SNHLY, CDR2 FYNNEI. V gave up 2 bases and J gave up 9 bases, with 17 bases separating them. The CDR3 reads CASSESLGPAGEQFF. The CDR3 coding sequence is TGTGCCAGCAGTGAATCCCTAGGACCCGCGGGTGAGCAGTTCTTC. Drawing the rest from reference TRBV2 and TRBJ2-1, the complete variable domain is EPEVTQTPSHQVTQMGQEVILRCVPISNHLYFYWYRQILGQKVEFLVSFYNNEISEKSEIFDDQFSVERPDGSNFTLKIRSTKLEDSAMYFCASSESLGPAGEQFFGPGTRLTVL.

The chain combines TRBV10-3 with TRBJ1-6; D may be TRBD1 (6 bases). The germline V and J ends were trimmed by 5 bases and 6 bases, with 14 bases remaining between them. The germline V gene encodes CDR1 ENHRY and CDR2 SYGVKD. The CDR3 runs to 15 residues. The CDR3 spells CAISTGTSINSPLHF. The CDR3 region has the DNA TGTGCCATCAGTACCGGGACATCGATTAATTCACCCCTCCACTTT.

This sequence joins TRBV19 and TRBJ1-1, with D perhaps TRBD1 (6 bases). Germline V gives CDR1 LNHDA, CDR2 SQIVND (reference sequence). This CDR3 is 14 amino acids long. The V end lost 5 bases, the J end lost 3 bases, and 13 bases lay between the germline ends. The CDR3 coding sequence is TGTGCCAGTAGTTACGACTACAGGGACACTGAAGCTTTCTTT. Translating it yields CASSYDYRDTEAFF.

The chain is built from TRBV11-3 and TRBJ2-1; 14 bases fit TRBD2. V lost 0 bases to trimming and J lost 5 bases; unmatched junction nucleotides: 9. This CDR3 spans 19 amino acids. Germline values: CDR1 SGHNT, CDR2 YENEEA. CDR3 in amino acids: CASSLEGLAGVDGDNEQFF. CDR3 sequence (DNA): TGTGCCAGCAGCTTAGAGGGACTAGCGGGAGTAGACGGGGACAATGAGCAGTTCTTC.

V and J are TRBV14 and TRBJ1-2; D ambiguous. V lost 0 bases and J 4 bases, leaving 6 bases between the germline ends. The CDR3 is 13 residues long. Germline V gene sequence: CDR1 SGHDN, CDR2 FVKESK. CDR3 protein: CASSQDSTYGYTF. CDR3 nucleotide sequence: TGTGCCAGCAGCCAAGATAGCACCTATGGCTACACCTTC.

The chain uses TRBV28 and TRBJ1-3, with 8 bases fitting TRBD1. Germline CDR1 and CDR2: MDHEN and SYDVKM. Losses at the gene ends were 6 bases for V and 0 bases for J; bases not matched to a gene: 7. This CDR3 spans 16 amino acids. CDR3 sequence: CASRPGQVLSGNTIYF. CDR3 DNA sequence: TGTGCCAGCAGACCGGGACAGGTTCTCTCTGGAAACACCATATATTTT.

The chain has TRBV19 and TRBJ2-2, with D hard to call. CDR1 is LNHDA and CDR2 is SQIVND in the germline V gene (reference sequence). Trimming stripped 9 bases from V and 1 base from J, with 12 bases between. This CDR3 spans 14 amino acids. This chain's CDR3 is CASSSSWNTGELFF. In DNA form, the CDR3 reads TGTGCCAGCTCGAGCTCGTGGAACACCGGGGAGCTGTTTTTT.

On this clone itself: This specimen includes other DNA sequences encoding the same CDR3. In nucleotides, the CDR3 is TGTGCCAGCAGCTTAGAACGGGGGAATCAGCCCCAGCATTTT. The encoded protein is CASSLERGNQPQHF. This rearrangement joins TRBV7-2 to TRBJ1-5, with D possibly being TRBD1 (5 bases). Germline CDR1 SGHTA, CDR2 FQGNSA. The V end was cut by 1 base, the J end by 4 bases, with 8 bases between. This CDR3 has 14 amino acids.

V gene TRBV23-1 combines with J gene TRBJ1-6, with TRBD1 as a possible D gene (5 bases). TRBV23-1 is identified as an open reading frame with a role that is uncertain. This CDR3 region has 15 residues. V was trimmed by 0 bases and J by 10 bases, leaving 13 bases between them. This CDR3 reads CASSQSRQGLSPLHF. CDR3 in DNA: TGCGCCAGCAGTCAATCTCGCCAGGGACTCTCACCCCTCCACTTT.

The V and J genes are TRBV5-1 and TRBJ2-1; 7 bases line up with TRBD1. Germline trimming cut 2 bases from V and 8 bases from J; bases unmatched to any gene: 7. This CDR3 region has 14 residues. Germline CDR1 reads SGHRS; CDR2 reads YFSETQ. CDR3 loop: CASSLGDSSYEQFF. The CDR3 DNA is TGCGCCAGCAGCTTAGGGGACAGTTCTTATGAGCAGTTCTTC.

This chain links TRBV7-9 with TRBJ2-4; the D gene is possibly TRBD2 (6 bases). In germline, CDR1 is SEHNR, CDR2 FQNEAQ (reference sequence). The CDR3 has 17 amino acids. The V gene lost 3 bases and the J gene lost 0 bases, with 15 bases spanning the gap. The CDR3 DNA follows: TGTGCCAGCAGCTTGGGCGGGAATTTTCTAGCCAAAAACATTCAGTACTTC. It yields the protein CASSLGGNFLAKNIQYF.

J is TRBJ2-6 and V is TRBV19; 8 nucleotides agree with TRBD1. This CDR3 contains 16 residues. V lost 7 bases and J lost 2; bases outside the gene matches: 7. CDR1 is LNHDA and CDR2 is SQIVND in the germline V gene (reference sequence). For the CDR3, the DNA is TGTGCCAGTACGAGACAGGGGCTTGCTGGGGCCAACGTCCTGACTTTC. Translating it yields CASTRQGLAGANVLTF. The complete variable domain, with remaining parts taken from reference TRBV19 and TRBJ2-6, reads DGGITQSPKYLFRKEGQNVTLSCEQNLNHDAMYWYRQDPGQGLRLIYYSQIVNDFQKGDIAEGYSVSREKKESFPLTVTSAQKNPTAFYLCASTRQGLAGANVLTFGAGSRLTVL.

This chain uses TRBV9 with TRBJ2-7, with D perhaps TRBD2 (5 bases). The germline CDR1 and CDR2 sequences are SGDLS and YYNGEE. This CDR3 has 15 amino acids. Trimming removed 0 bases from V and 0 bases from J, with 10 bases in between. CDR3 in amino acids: CASSVAADSSYEQYF. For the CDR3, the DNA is TGTGCCAGCAGCGTAGCAGCGGATAGCTCCTACGAGCAGTACTTC.

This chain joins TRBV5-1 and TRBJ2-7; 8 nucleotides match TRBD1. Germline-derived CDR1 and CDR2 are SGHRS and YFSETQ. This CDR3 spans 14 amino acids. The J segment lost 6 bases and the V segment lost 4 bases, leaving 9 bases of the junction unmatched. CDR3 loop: CASSDGQGRSEQYF. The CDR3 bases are TGCGCCAGCAGCGATGGACAGGGCCGGAGCGAGCAGTACTTC.

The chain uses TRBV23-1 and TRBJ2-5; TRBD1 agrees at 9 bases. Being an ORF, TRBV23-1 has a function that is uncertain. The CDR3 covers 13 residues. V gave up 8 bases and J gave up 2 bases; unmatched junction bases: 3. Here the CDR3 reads CASGDRGQETQYF. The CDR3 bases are TGCGCCAGCGGAGACAGGGGGCAAGAGACCCAGTACTTC.

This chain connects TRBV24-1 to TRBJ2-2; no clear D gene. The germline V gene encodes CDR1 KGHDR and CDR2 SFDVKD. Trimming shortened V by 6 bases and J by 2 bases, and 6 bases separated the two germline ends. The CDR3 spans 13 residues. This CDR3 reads CATSSANTGELFF. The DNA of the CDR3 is TGTGCCACCAGTAGCGCTAACACCGGGGAGCTGTTTTTT.

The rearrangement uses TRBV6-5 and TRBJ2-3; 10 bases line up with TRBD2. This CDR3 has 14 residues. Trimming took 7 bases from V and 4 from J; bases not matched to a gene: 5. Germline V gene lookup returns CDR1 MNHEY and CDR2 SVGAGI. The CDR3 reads CASKSLAGADTQYF. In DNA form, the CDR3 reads TGTGCCAGCAAGTCCCTAGCGGGGGCAGATACGCAGTATTTT.

CDR3 amino acids: CASKLRSSYEQYF. The DNA for the CDR3 is TGTGCCAGCAAACTTAGGAGCTCCTACGAGCAGTACTTC. The chain recombines TRBV12-3 or TRBV12-4 with TRBJ2-7, with D unclear. V lost 7 bases, J lost 0 bases, and 10 bases lay in between. The CDR3 is 13 amino acids.

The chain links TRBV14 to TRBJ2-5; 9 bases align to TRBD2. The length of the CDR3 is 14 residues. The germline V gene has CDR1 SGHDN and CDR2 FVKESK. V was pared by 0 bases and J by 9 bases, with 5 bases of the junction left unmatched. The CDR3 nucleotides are TGTGCCAGCAGCCAAGACGCAGCGGGAGGTCCCCAGTACTTC. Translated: CASSQDAAGGPQYF.

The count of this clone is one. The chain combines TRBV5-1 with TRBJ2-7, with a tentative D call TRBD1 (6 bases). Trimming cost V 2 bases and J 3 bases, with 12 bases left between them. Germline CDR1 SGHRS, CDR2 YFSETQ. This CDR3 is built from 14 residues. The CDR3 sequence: CASSFDRPLYEQYF. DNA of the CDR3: TGCGCCAGCAGCTTTGACAGGCCTCTCTACGAGCAGTACTTC.

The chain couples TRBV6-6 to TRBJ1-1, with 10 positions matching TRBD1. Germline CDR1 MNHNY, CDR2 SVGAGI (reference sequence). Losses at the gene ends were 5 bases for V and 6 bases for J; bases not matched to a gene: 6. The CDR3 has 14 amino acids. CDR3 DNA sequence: TGTGCCAGCAGTCTCCGGGACAGGGGCGCTGAAGCTTTCTTT. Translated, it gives CASSLRDRGAEAFF.

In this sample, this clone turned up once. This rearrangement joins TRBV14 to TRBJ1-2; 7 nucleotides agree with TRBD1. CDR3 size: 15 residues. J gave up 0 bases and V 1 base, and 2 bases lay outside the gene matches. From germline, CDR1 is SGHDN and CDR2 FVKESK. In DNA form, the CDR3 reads TGTGCCAGCAGCCAAGTAGGGGGCACTAACTATGGCTACACCTTC. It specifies CASSQVGGTNYGYTF.

Here the CDR3 reads CATSRDIGVANEKLFF. CDR3 coding DNA: TGTGCCACCAGCAGAGACATAGGGGTGGCTAATGAAAAACTGTTTTTT. V is TRBV15 and J is TRBJ1-4, with D tentatively TRBD1 (5 bases). In germline, CDR1 is LNHNV, CDR2 YYDKDF (reference sequence). The CDR3 length is 16 residues. V was shortened by 0 bases and J by 3 bases, with 11 bases between the two germline ends.

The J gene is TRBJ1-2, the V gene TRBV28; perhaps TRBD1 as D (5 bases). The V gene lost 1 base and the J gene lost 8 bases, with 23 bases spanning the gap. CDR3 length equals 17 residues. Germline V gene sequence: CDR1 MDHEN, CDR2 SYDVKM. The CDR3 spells CASSLSGGAARRGGYTF. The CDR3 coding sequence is TGTGCCAGCAGTTTATCCGGCGGGGCAGCCCGGAGAGGAGGCTACACCTTC.

The CDR3 region is CASSELGAREAFF. The CDR3 DNA sequence: TGTGCCAGCAGTGAATTGGGGGCTCGAGAAGCTTTCTTT. The chain employs TRBV6-1 and TRBJ1-1, with TRBD1 as a possible D gene (6 bases). Trimming shortened V by 2 bases and J by 8 bases, and 12 bases separated the two germline ends. The CDR3 is 13 amino acids. Per the germline V gene, CDR1 is MNHNS and CDR2 is SASEGT.

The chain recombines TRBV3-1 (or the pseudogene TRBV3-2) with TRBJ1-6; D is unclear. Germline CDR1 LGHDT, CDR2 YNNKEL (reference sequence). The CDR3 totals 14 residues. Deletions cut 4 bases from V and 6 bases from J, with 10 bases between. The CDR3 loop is CASSPSNSNSPLHF. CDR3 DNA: TGTGCCAGCAGCCCCTCGAACAGTAATTCACCCCTCCACTTT.